The present TCR beta chain was sequenced within a study of shared clonotypes between healthy human individuals. For every subset, genomic DNA was evenly distributed across several immunoSEQ plates. The data were produced by immunoSEQ multiplex PCR, yet TCRdb's version contains in-frame clones alone and is incomplete. This table has roughly 660,000 clones, less than 95% appearing once. To note about this clone: Its specificity is not known.

Study-wide results and caveats: Shared clonotypes: 4.5% to 6% naive CD4, around 3.5% naive CD8, less than 2.5% memory CD4, roughly 0.4% memory CD8. Non-shared clonotypes displayed generation probabilities falling below those of clonotypes present in all four donors.

Each donor was a Caucasian adult residing in Nashville, Tennessee. The receptor was isolated from a man in his late teens or twenties in good health. Some clones in this sample may be carry-over from other donors' samples. The sequencing sample was made of memory CD8+ T cells from PBMCs. Subset given: CD45RO+ cells pooled with CCR7-negative TemRA cells.

CDR3 bases: TGTGCCAGCAGCTTGGCCGGGGGCCCCTACGAGCAGTACTTC. Translated: CASSLAGGPYEQYF. The genes are TRBV5-5 and TRBJ2-7, with D tentatively TRBD1 or TRBD2 (6 bases each). Trimming stripped 0 bases from V and 2 bases from J, with 9 bases between. CDR3 size: 14 residues. Germline-derived CDR1 and CDR2 are SGHKS and YYEKEE (reference sequence).